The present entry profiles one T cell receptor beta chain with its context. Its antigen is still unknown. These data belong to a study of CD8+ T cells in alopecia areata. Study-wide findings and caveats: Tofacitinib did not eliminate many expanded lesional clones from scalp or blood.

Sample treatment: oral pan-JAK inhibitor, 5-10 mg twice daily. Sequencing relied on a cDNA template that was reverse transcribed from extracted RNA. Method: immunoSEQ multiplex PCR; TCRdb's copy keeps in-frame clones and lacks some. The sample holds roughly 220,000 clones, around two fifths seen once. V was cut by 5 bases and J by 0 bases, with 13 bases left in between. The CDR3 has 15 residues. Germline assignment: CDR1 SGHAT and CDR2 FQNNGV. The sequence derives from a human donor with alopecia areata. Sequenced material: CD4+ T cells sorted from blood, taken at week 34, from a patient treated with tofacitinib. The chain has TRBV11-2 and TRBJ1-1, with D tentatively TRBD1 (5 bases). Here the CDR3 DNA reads TGTGCCAGCAGCCCCCGCAGGGATCTGAACACTGAAGCTTTCTTT. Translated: CASSPRRDLNTEAFF.